This TCR beta chain originates from a study of CD4 T cells in relation to SARS-CoV-2 and coronaviruses. Background on the study: Controls used an HIV-1 Nef peptide pool or no peptide.

Data came from immunoSEQ multiplex PCR; TCRdb stores just in-frame clones and leaves some out. The data contain roughly 21,000 clones, 65% to 80% of them singletons. As to this clone: The antigen remains unidentified.

In germline, CDR1 is MRHNA, CDR2 SNTAGT. The CDR3 is made up of 14 amino acids. Trimming stripped 2 bases from V and 0 bases from J, with 7 bases between. The unexposed donors gave CD4+ T cells in about 2010-2019, prior to COVID-19. CD4+ T cells were isolated from the cells after less than 13 days of culture. Half the medium was replaced with IL-2 medium on days 3 and 7. The chain uses TRBV6-4 and TRBJ1-1; D perhaps matches TRBD1 (5 bases). Sample: CD4+ T cells from PBMCs, cultured in vitro. The TCR sequence derives from a human donor in good health. The CDR3 region has the DNA TGTGCCAGCAGTGACCCGGGGCTGAACACTGAAGCTTTCTTT. Encoded protein: CASSDPGLNTEAFF.